These 20 T cell receptor beta chains were all obtained from the same sample, sequenced in a study of shared clonotypes between healthy human individuals. Libraries were prepared by immunoSEQ multiplex PCR; TCRdb keeps only in-frame clonotypes and omits some of them. The data show some 2,100,000 clones, 90% to 97% seen once. The sample was naive CD4+ T cells sorted from blood. Subset meaning: CD45RA+ positively selected. The origin of the receptors is a man aged 18 to 29 in good health.

The rearrangement joins TRBV10-3 to TRBJ1-6; the match to TRBD1 covers 10 bases. The CDR3 covers 15 residues. With V trimmed by 4 bases and J by 8 bases, 5 bases remained unmatched. Per the germline V gene, CDR1 is ENHRY and CDR2 is SYGVKD. CDR3 amino acids: CAISGGTGVDSPLHF. CDR3 nucleotide sequence: TGTGCCATCAGTGGCGGGACAGGGGTGGATTCACCCCTCCACTTT.

The chain is built from TRBV27 and TRBJ2-7; maybe TRBD1 (6 bases). Germline V gene sequence: CDR1 MNHEY, CDR2 SMNVEV (reference sequence). This CDR3 has 15 amino acids. V dropped 6 bases and J dropped 4 bases, with 19 bases sitting between them. This chain's CDR3 is CASRSRRQAIYEQYF. CDR3 DNA: TGTGCCAGCAGGTCCCGCCGACAGGCTATTTACGAGCAGTACTTC.

As for this clone: This same CDR3 is encoded by further DNA sequences in the sample. The chain is built from TRBV6-5 and TRBJ2-3; 8 bases match TRBD1. The CDR3 consists of 13 residues. The junction had 2 bases not matched to a gene; V was cut back by 6 bases and J by 3 bases. CDR1 and CDR2 from the germline V gene are MNHEY and SVGAGI. The CDR3: CASSRTGTDTQYF. DNA for the CDR3: TGTGCCAGCAGCCGGACAGGGACAGATACGCAGTATTTT.

This clone turned up a few times. V and J are TRBV10-3 and TRBJ1-2; D is unresolved. V was cut by 1 base and J by 1 base, with 10 bases left in between. This CDR3 contains 15 residues. Per germline, CDR1 ENHRY and CDR2 SYGVKD. Written as DNA, the CDR3 is TGTGCCATCAGTGAGTGGGAAGGAGTTAACTATGGCTACACCTTC. Translated, it gives CAISEWEGVNYGYTF.

V gene TRBV10-3 combines with J gene TRBJ1-5; TRBD1 agrees at 8 bases. The V and J ends lost 2 bases and 5 bases, in that order; junction bases with no gene match: 2. In germline, CDR1 is ENHRY, CDR2 SYGVKD. This CDR3 comprises 14 residues. The CDR3 DNA is TGTGCCATCAGTGAGGGACAGGGTTATCAGCCCCAGCATTTT. Translated, it gives CAISEGQGYQPQHF.

On this clone: The same CDR3 also results from other DNA sequences found in this sample. The CDR3 region is CASSPGQSYGYTF. The DNA for the CDR3 is TGCGCCAGCAGCCCCGGACAGTCCTATGGCTACACCTTC. The rearrangement links TRBV10-1 to TRBJ1-2; TRBD1 is a possible D gene (6 bases). Germline CDR1 is WNHNN and CDR2 is SYGVQD (reference sequence). The CDR3 runs 13 residues. V lost 6 bases to trimming and J lost 4 bases, with 12 bases between them.

The CDR3 nucleotides are TGTGCTACCAGGGACGGGATCTCCTACGAGCAGTACTTC. Residues: CATRDGISYEQYF. The chain couples TRBV5-4 to TRBJ2-7; D may match TRBD1 or TRBD2 (5 bases each). The length of the CDR3 is 13 residues. Per the germline V gene, CDR1 is SGHNT and CDR2 is YYREEE (reference sequence).

The chain recombines TRBV10-3 with TRBJ1-5; D possibly corresponds to TRBD1 (5 bases). CDR1 is ENHRY, CDR2 SYGVKD, per germline. V lost 6 bases, J lost 4 bases, and 13 bases lay in between. CDR3 length: 14 residues. This CDR3 reads CAIRDDRANQPQHF. The CDR3 DNA reads as TGTGCCATCAGGGATGACAGAGCGAATCAGCCCCAGCATTTT.

CDR3 nucleotide sequence: TGTGCCAGCAGCTTGGGGGGACAGTCGAACACCGGGGAGCTGTTTTTT. This translates into CASSLGGQSNTGELFF. This chain joins TRBV5-4 and TRBJ2-2, with 7 bases lining up with TRBD1. Germline lookup yields CDR1 SGHNT and CDR2 YYREEE (reference sequence). Trimming cost V 0 bases and J 0 bases; bases outside gene matches: 2. This CDR3 is 16 amino acids long.

The chain carries TRBV4-1 and TRBJ1-6; a possible D gene is TRBD1 (5 bases). With 1 base removed from V and 9 bases from J, the gap between germline ends came to 19 bases. CDR1 is MGHRA, CDR2 YSYEKL, per germline. The CDR3 consists of 17 residues. The CDR3 sequence: CASSQGELRGLGSPLHF. For the CDR3, the DNA is TGCGCCAGCAGCCAAGGCGAGCTCCGGGGACTAGGTTCACCCCTCCACTTT.

Here the CDR3 reads CASSSGGTSGRLGPYEQYF. The CDR3 DNA reads as TGTGCCAGCAGCTCCGGGGGGACTAGCGGGAGATTGGGACCATACGAGCAGTACTTC. The rearrangement joins TRBV5-4 to TRBJ2-7; TRBD2 aligns across 14 bases. Germline values: CDR1 SGHNT, CDR2 YYREEE (reference sequence). The V segment lost 3 bases and the J segment 4 bases; nucleotides outside the gene matches: 15. This CDR3 spans 19 amino acids.

Comment on this clone: This same CDR3 is encoded by further DNA sequences in the sample. The rearrangement uses TRBV30 and TRBJ2-7, with unresolved D. Germline CDR1 reads GTSNPN; CDR2 reads SVGIG (reference sequence). The length of the CDR3 is 11 residues. The V end was cut by 2 bases, the J end by 4 bases, with 6 bases between. This chain's CDR3 is CAWSLEYEQYF. The CDR3, as DNA: TGTGCCTGGAGTTTGGAATACGAGCAGTACTTC.

The V call is TRBV7-9, the J call TRBJ2-1; D may be TRBD2 (5 bases). Per the germline V gene, CDR1 is SEHNR and CDR2 is FQNEAQ (reference sequence). Trimming pared 3 bases from V and 1 base from J, leaving 7 bases between. The CDR3 is 14 amino acids. The CDR3 is CASSFIASYNEQFF. For the CDR3, the DNA is TGTGCCAGCAGCTTTATAGCGTCCTACAATGAGCAGTTCTTC.

The chain carries TRBV7-6 and TRBJ2-7; D is perhaps TRBD2 (5 bases). The V gene lost 0 bases and the J gene lost 3 bases, with 9 bases spanning the gap. CDR1 is SGHVS and CDR2 is FNYEAQ in the germline V gene. The CDR3 is 14 residues long. The CDR3 here is CASSLAGVGYEQYF. CDR3 nucleotides: TGTGCCAGCAGCTTAGCGGGAGTCGGCTACGAGCAGTACTTC.

Concerning this clone: This sample includes further DNA sequences coding for the same CDR3. This chain connects TRBV9 to TRBJ1-2; 7 positions match TRBD1. The CDR3 runs 13 residues. After removal of 5 bases from V and 5 bases from J, the junction contained 6 bases not matched to a gene. Germline V gives CDR1 SGDLS, CDR2 YYNGEE. The CDR3 sequence is CASRETGTYGYTF. CDR3 DNA: TGTGCCAGCAGGGAGACAGGGACTTATGGCTACACCTTC.

J is TRBJ1-1 and V is TRBV5-1; D gene uncertain. This CDR3 contains 13 residues. The germline V gene has CDR1 SGHRS and CDR2 YFSETQ. Trimming pared 5 bases from V and 1 base from J, leaving 9 bases between. The CDR3 bases are TGCGCCAGCAGTGGCCAGCAGAACACTGAAGCTTTCTTT. This encodes CASSGQQNTEAFF.

This chain connects TRBV5-4 to TRBJ2-2; possible D gene TRBD1, 5 bases. Germline assignment: CDR1 SGHNT and CDR2 YYREEE (reference sequence). Trimming removed 1 base at V and 14 bases at J, with 15 bases between. The CDR3 is 13 residues long. The CDR3 bases are TGTGCCAGCAGCTTGTGGCAGGGAATTCGACTGTTTTTT. Protein product: CASSLWQGIRLFF.

The chain links TRBV6-7 to TRBJ2-2; a possible D gene is TRBD1 (6 bases). TRBV6-7 is recorded as an ORF, its role being uncertain. This CDR3 comprises 16 residues. Deletions cut 6 bases from V and 4 bases from J, with 18 bases between. The CDR3 coding sequence is TGTGCCAGCAGCCACCCAACCGGGACACCCACCGGGGAGCTGTTTTTT. Its translation: CASSHPTGTPTGELFF.

The chain joins TRBV29-1 to TRBJ2-7, with TRBD1 matching 7 bases. This CDR3 has 12 amino acids. CDR1 is SQVTM, CDR2 ANQGSEA, per germline. V shed 3 bases, J shed 9 bases, and the junction held 8 bases outside the gene matches. The CDR3: CSVDSGTAGQYF. The CDR3 bases are TGCAGCGTTGACTCCGGGACAGCAGGGCAGTACTTC.

The chain employs TRBV9 and TRBJ2-1, with 9 bases aligning to TRBD2. The V gene end was trimmed by 0 bases and the J gene end by 7 bases; junction bases not matched to a gene: 11. CDR1 and CDR2 (germline): SGDLS, YYNGEE. The CDR3 is 17 residues long. As DNA, the CDR3 is TGTGCCAGCAGCGTAGGGGGTAGCGGGAGTACGATGAATGAGCAGTTCTTC. Translating gives CASSVGGSGSTMNEQFF. Together with reference TRBV9 and TRBJ2-1, the CDR3 gives the full variable domain: DSGVTQTPKHLITATGQRVTLRCSPRSGDLSVYWYQQSLDQGLQFLIQYYNGEERAKGNILERFSAQQFPDLHSELNLSSLELGDSALYFCASSVGGSGSTMNEQFFGPGTRLTVL.